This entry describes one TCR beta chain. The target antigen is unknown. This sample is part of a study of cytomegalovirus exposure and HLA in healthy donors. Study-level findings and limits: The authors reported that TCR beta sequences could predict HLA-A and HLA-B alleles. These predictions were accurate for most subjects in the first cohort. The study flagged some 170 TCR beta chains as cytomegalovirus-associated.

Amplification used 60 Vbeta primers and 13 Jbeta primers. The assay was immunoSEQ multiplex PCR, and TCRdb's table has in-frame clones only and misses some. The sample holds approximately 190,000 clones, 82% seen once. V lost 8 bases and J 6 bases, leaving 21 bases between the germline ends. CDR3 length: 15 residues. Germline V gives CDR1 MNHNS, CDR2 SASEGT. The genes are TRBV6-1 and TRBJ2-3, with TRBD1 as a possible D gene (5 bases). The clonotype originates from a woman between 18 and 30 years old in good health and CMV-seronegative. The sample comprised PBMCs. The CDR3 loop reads CASEMGQGSSDTQYF. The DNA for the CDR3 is TGTGCCAGCGAGATGGGGCAGGGCAGTTCGGATACGCAGTATTTT.